This TCR beta chain derives from a study of T-cell reconstitution after alpha-beta-depleted transplantation in children. Unique molecular identifiers tagged the TCRbeta library. TCRdb passed the PCR reads through MiXCR, listing each CDR3 protein once. Of 150,000 to 200,000 distinct CDR3 sequences listed, about 6.4% are singletons. This clonotype was found many times. The receptor was isolated from a human donor who donated a stem cell graft to a child with Wiskott-Aldrich syndrome. Sequenced here: PBMCs from the stem cell graft donor, sampled from the stem cell graft.

CDR3 sequence: CASSRDQETQYF. The DNA for the CDR3 is TGTGCCAGCAGCAGAGATCAAGAGACCCAGTACTTC. The chain is built from TRBV7-8 and TRBJ2-5; D remains unclear. The CDR3 length is 12 residues. Germline CDR1 SGHVS, CDR2 FQNEAQ. V was cut by 5 bases and J by 2 bases, with 6 bases left in between.